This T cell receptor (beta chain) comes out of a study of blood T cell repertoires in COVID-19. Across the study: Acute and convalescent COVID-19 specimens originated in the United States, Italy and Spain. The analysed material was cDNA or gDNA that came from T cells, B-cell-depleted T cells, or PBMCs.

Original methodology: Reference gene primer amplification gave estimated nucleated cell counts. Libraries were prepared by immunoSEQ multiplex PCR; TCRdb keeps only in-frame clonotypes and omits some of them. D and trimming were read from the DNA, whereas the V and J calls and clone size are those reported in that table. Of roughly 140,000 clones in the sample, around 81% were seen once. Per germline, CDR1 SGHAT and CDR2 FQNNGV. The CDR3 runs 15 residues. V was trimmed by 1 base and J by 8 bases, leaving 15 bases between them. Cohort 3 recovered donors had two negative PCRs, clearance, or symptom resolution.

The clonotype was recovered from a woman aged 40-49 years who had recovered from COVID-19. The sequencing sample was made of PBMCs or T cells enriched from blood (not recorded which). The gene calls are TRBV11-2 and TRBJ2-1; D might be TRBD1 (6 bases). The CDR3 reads CASSLGRGPADEQFF. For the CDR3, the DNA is TGTGCCAGCAGCTTAGGCAGGGGACCGGCGGATGAGCAGTTCTTC.